These 17 T cell receptor beta chains originate from one sample sequenced in a study of blood T cell repertoires in COVID-19. Some clones are missing from TCRdb's copy, which holds only in-frame ones; the method was immunoSEQ multiplex PCR. The table includes approximately 350,000 clones, around 91% detected once. Sequencing was performed on peripheral blood. These TCRs come from a woman aged 18-30 years who had recovered from COVID-19.

V is TRBV6-5 and J is TRBJ2-3; D uncertain. From germline, CDR1 is MNHEY and CDR2 SVGAGI. The V and J ends lost 7 bases and 1 base respectively, with 9 bases between them. This CDR3 is 13 amino acids long. The chain's CDR3 is CASITPGTDTQYF. The CDR3 DNA sequence: TGTGCCAGCATCACCCCGGGCACAGATACGCAGTATTTT.

V gene TRBV19 combines with J gene TRBJ2-1, with TRBD1 identical over 9 bases. The ends lost 5 bases at V and 2 bases at J; junction bases unmatched: 4. This CDR3 spans 15 amino acids. Germline loops: CDR1 LNHDA, CDR2 SQIVND (reference sequence). CDR3: CASSEQGAPYNEQFF. The CDR3, as DNA: TGTGCCAGTAGTGAACAGGGGGCGCCCTACAATGAGCAGTTCTTC.

The V and J genes are TRBV10-3 and TRBJ1-1, with D maybe TRBD1 (5 bases). Deletions cut 6 bases from V and 0 bases from J, with 11 bases between. Germline CDR1 ENHRY, CDR2 SYGVKD. This CDR3 is built from 14 residues. CDR3 in amino acids: CAIRPTDMNTEAFF. The DNA of the CDR3 is TGTGCCATCAGGCCGACAGACATGAACACTGAAGCTTTCTTT.

This clone was detected a few times. The rearrangement uses TRBV10-1 and TRBJ2-1; TRBD2 aligns across 10 bases. Germline V gene lookup returns CDR1 WNHNN and CDR2 SYGVQD (reference sequence). The CDR3 is 14 amino acids. V dropped 5 bases and J dropped 4; count of bases not matched to a gene: 2. CDR3 DNA: TGCGCCAGCAGTAAGGGACTAGCGTACAATGAGCAGTTCTTC. As protein: CASSKGLAYNEQFF.

The chain uses TRBV6-6 and TRBJ2-5, with 7 nucleotides matching TRBD2. Germline values: CDR1 MNHNY, CDR2 SVGAGI (reference sequence). The CDR3 sequence is 14 residues long. Trimming removed 8 bases from V and 4 bases from J; junction bases left unmatched: 10. In nucleotides, the CDR3 is TGTGCCAGCGGACGGACTAGAGTGGGAGAGACCCAGTACTTC. Translating it yields CASGRTRVGETQYF.

The chain is built from TRBV2 and TRBJ1-4; the D gene is possibly TRBD1 (5 bases). The germline V gene has CDR1 SNHLY and CDR2 FYNNEI. V lost 6 bases, J lost 7 bases, and 18 bases lay in between. This CDR3 has 15 amino acids. The CDR3 DNA sequence: TGTGCCAGCAGCGAGGGTACGGGGGTTATTGAAAAACTGTTTTTT. It encodes CASSEGTGVIEKLFF.

The chain links TRBV11-3 to TRBJ2-4; D unclear. Germline CDR1 SGHNT, CDR2 YENEEA. Deletions cut 0 bases from V and 9 bases from J, with 9 bases between. This CDR3 comprises 13 residues. CDR3 sequence reads: CASSLDTPGIQYF. The CDR3 DNA is TGTGCCAGCAGCTTAGATACCCCGGGCATTCAGTACTTC.

J is TRBJ2-3 and V is TRBV15, with D unclear. V lost 0 bases to trimming and J lost 1 base, with 11 bases between them. This CDR3 region has 16 residues. The germline V gene encodes CDR1 LNHNV and CDR2 YYDKDF (reference sequence). DNA of the CDR3: TGTGCCACCAGCAGAGATCGCCAGTCAGGCACAGATACGCAGTATTTT. It specifies CATSRDRQSGTDTQYF. The full variable domain, with the rest looked up from reference TRBV15 and TRBJ2-3, is DAMVIQNPRYQVTQFGKPVTLSCSQTLNHNVMYWYQQKSSQAPKLLFHYYDKDFNNEADTPDNFQSRRPNTSFCFLDIRSPGLGDTAMYLCATSRDRQSGTDTQYFGPGTRLTVL.

The chain has TRBV7-9 and TRBJ2-2, with 10 bases aligning to TRBD2. CDR1 and CDR2 from the germline V gene are SEHNR and FQNEAQ (reference sequence). Trimming cost V 7 bases and J 4 bases; bases outside gene matches: 12. This CDR3 is built from 17 residues. CDR3 DNA: TGTGCCAGCACCACTCGGAGCGGGAGGGCCAGCACCGGGGAGCTGTTTTTT. Amino acids: CASTTRSGRASTGELFF.

The chain recombines TRBV6-2 or TRBV6-3 with TRBJ2-5, with 13 bases identical to TRBD2. J lost 4 bases, V lost 2 bases, and 13 bases had no gene match. CDR1 and CDR2 from the germline V gene are MNHEY and SVGEGT. The CDR3 is made up of 19 amino acids. CDR3 in DNA: TGTGCCAGCAGTTACCCGAGTTGGACTAGCGGGAGATCAGGAGAGACCCAGTACTTC. It yields the protein CASSYPSWTSGRSGETQYF.

This clone occurred once. This rearrangement joins TRBV5-1 to TRBJ1-2; no clear D gene. Trimming pared 1 base from V and 0 bases from J, leaving 4 bases between. The germline gives CDR1 SGHRS, CDR2 YFSETQ. CDR3 length: 13 amino acids. The CDR3 DNA follows: TGCGCCAGCAGCTTGACTTCTAACTATGGCTACACCTTC. Translated: CASSLTSNYGYTF.

The chain links TRBV7-2 to TRBJ2-1; perhaps TRBD2 as D (6 bases). V was pared by 0 bases and J by 9 bases, with 21 bases between. The CDR3 is 17 amino acids. Germline V gene data show CDR1 as SGHTA and CDR2 as FQGNSA. Here the CDR3 reads CASSLAGWDSKFREQFF. DNA for the CDR3: TGTGCCAGCAGCTTAGCGGGATGGGACTCCAAATTTCGTGAGCAGTTCTTC.

The chain recombines TRBV7-9 with TRBJ1-1; D possibly corresponds to TRBD1 (6 bases). The germline V gene encodes CDR1 SEHNR and CDR2 FQNEAQ (reference sequence). The V end lost 5 bases, the J end lost 2 bases, and 12 bases lay between the germline ends. The CDR3 is 14 amino acids. The CDR3 DNA reads as TGTGCCAGCAGCCTCAGGGGTTTAAACACTGAAGCTTTCTTT. Protein: CASSLRGLNTEAFF. The whole variable domain, filled in from reference TRBV7-9 and TRBJ1-1, reads DTGVSQNPRHKITKRGQNVTFRCDPISEHNRLYWYRQTLGQGPEFLTYFQNEAQLEKSRLLSDRFSAERPKGSFSTLEIQRTEQGDSAMYLCASSLRGLNTEAFFGQGTRLTVV.

The V and J genes are TRBV7-9 and TRBJ2-5; 9 bases are a match to TRBD2. This CDR3 has 15 amino acids. Germline V CDR1 and CDR2: SEHNR, FQNEAQ (reference sequence). The trim removed 2 bases at V and 4 bases at J, leaving 5 bases unmatched. The CDR3 DNA is TGTGCCAGCAGCTTAAGTTCTAGCGGGACAGAGACCCAGTACTTC. Its translation: CASSLSSSGTETQYF.

The gene calls are TRBV28 and TRBJ1-2, with D perhaps matching TRBD1 (5 bases). The germline V gene has CDR1 MDHEN and CDR2 SYDVKM. V gave up 8 bases and J gave up 6 bases, with 28 bases separating them. This CDR3 is built from 17 residues. In nucleotides, the CDR3 is TGTGCCAGCGGACCTCCGGGACTTCCAATGGTATTGGATGGCTACACCTTC. Amino acids: CASGPPGLPMVLDGYTF.

The genes are TRBV7-7 and TRBJ2-2, with 8 positions matching TRBD2. The CDR3 runs to 16 residues. V shed 1 base, J shed 2 bases, and the junction held 3 bases outside the gene matches. CDR1 SSHAT and CDR2 FNYEAQ come from the germline V gene (reference sequence). CDR3 nucleotides: TGTGCCAGCAGCTTAGTCGCGGGAGGCAACACCGGGGAGCTGTTTTTT. Protein: CASSLVAGGNTGELFF. Full variable domain (outside the CDR3, taken from reference TRBV7-7 and TRBJ2-2): GAGVSQSPRYKVTKRGQDVTLRCDPISSHATLYWYQQALGQGPEFLTYFNYEAQPDKSGLPSDRFSAERPEGSISTLTIQRTEQRDSAMYRCASSLVAGGNTGELFFGEGSRLTVL.

This chain joins TRBV12-5 and TRBJ1-4; no clear D gene. There are 13 residues in the CDR3. CDR1 and CDR2 (germline): LGHNT, FRNRAP. Trimming pared 9 bases from V and 5 bases from J, leaving 13 bases between. CDR3 in DNA: TGTGCTAGCTCCCGGACGGGGAATGAAAAACTGTTTTTT. Amino acid sequence: CASSRTGNEKLFF.